This TCR beta chain was obtained from a study of shared clonotypes between healthy human individuals. Positive CCR7 selection of CD45RO-negative cells yielded the naive CD8 cells, and terminally differentiated effector memory CD45RA+ cells were excluded. The germline CDR1 and CDR2 sequences are MDHEN and SYDVKM. V shed 1 base, J shed 3 bases, and the junction held 5 bases outside the gene matches. The CDR3 length is 16 residues. Clones were read by immunoSEQ multiplex PCR, and TCRdb kept only the in-frame ones, dropping some. The sample carries 550,000 to 750,000 clones, nearly 97% recorded once. This sequence originates from a woman between 25 and 40 years old in good health. Sequenced sample: naive CD8+ T cells sorted from blood. V and J are TRBV28 and TRBJ1-2, with 10 nucleotides matching TRBD1. CDR3 region: CASSLSEGQGYYGYTF. In DNA, the CDR3 is TGTGCCAGCAGTTTATCTGAGGGACAGGGGTACTATGGCTACACCTTC.